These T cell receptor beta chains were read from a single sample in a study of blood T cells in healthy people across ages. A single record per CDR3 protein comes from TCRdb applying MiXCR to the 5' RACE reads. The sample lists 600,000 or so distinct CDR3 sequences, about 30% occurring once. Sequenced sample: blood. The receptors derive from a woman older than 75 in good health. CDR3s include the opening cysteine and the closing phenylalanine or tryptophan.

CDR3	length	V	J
CASSSQNEQYF	11	TRBV7-9	TRBJ2-7
CASSPRGKGYEQYF	14	TRBV18	TRBJ2-7
CASSGTGLHEQYF	13	TRBV6-1	TRBJ2-7
CSVDGRMTGSSEQFF	15	TRBV29-1	TRBJ2-1
CASSLAGGGIETQYF	15	TRBV5-1	TRBJ2-5
CASTPRQEGNIQYF	14	TRBV7-6	TRBJ2-4
CASSEYWGENTGELFF	16	TRBV25-1	TRBJ2-2
CASSPPSSSEQYF	13	TRBV18	TRBJ2-7
CSARQLAGGNNEQYF	15	TRBV20-1	NA
CASSFAQGGVGTEAFF	16	TRBV5-1	TRBJ1-1
CSARDRRGYFNEQFF	15	TRBV20-1	TRBJ2-1
CASSLGQGDGYTF	13	TRBV7-9	TRBJ1-2
CSARSTGPHGYTF	13	TRBV20-1	TRBJ1-2
CASSGQGIAADTQYF	15	TRBV6-1	TRBJ2-3
CSAFNPGETQYF	12	TRBV20-1	TRBJ2-5
CASSQAGTSDEQFF	14	TRBV3-1	TRBJ2-1
CASKESMNTEAFF	13	TRBV5-1	TRBJ1-1
CASRPSAVETQYF	13	TRBV7-2	TRBJ2-5
CAGSPRTGREKLFF	14	TRBV14	TRBJ1-4
CSAEIPGLVTETQYF	15	TRBV20-1	TRBJ2-5
CASSPSPGVAGYTF	14	TRBV7-6	TRBJ1-2
CASSSGLFYNEQFF	14	TRBV28	TRBJ2-1
CASSYGGPFVMKLFF	15	TRBV7-9	TRBJ1-4
CASSLGHSGSYEQYF	15	TRBV3-1	TRBJ2-7
CASSFSESPYEQYF	14	TRBV5-6	TRBJ2-7
CASSSTSGGRRNNEQFF	17	TRBV7-9	TRBJ2-1
CRIRGTGPNYGYTF	14	TRBV20-1	TRBJ1-2
CASSDGPGRSTDTQYF	16	TRBV27	TRBJ2-3
CAISESVSENTEAFF	15	TRBV10-3	TRBJ1-1
CASSFNMNTEAFF	13	TRBV5-1	TRBJ1-1
CASRDWAGSKDEQFF	15	TRBV5-1	TRBJ2-1
CASSSTNGGHGYTF	14	TRBV7-9	TRBJ1-2
CSASSAEGNYGYTF	14	TRBV20-1	TRBJ1-2